These 29 T cell receptor beta chains came from one sample sequenced in a study of T-cell reconstitution after alpha-beta-depleted transplantation in children. Preparation of the TCRbeta library involved a method that used unique molecular identifiers. TCRdb re-analysed the PCR reads in MiXCR, keeping a single row per CDR3 protein. The sample shows 100,000 to 120,000 distinct CDR3 sequences, around a tenth of them seen only once. Sequencing used PBMCs from the stem cell graft donor, obtained from the stem cell graft. The receptor set was obtained from a human donor who donated a stem cell graft to a child with acute lymphoblastic leukemia.

The chain recombines TRBV5-1 with TRBJ1-1, with D uncertain. Germline-derived CDR1 and CDR2 are SGHRS and YFSETQ. The CDR3 loop spans 13 amino acids. Trimming left V 4 bases short and J 2 bases short, with 9 bases between. CDR3 amino acids: CASSVVDNTEAFF. The CDR3 region has the DNA TGCGCCAGCAGCGTAGTTGATAACACTGAAGCTTTCTTT.

This clonotype was seen at least ten times. The chain has TRBV5-1 and TRBJ1-3; D gene uncertain. Trimming shortened V by 1 base and J by 0 bases, and 11 bases separated the two germline ends. This CDR3 has 16 residues. The germline V gene has CDR1 SGHRS and CDR2 YFSETQ. The CDR3 coding sequence is TGCGCCAGCAGCTTGCGGCAACTGTTCTCTGGAAACACCATATATTTT. As protein: CASSLRQLFSGNTIYF.

A remark on this clonotype: This may come from a read error, since a much larger clone is one base off. The chain is built from TRBV5-1 and TRBJ2-2; tentatively, D is TRBD1 (6 bases). CDR1 and CDR2 (germline): SGHRS, YFSETQ. CDR3 length equals 18 residues. V shed 3 bases and J shed 6 bases, with 24 bases lying between them. Here the CDR3 DNA reads TGCGCCAGCAGCTGGGGCGGCGCAGGGGCTGTTGGAGCCGGGGAGCTGTTTTTT. Its protein is CASSWGGAGAVGAGELFF.

This clonotype was counted at least ten times. This chain connects TRBV7-9 to TRBJ1-1; 7 bases are a match to TRBD1. Germline V gene data show CDR1 as SEHNR and CDR2 as FQNEAQ (reference sequence). Losses at the gene ends were 6 bases for V and 2 bases for J; bases not matched to a gene: 9. This CDR3 region has 15 residues. The DNA for the CDR3 is TGTGCCAGCAGGCCTACCGGGACAGCAAACACTGAAGCTTTCTTT. Protein product: CASRPTGTANTEAFF.

There are many counts of this clonotype. CDR3 in DNA: TGTGCCAGCAGTGAACAGAGTTCAACTAATGAAAAACTGTTTTTT. Amino acids: CASSEQSSTNEKLFF. The J gene is TRBJ1-4, the V gene TRBV25-1, with no clear D. V was shortened by 2 bases and J by 0 bases, with 7 bases between the two germline ends. In germline, CDR1 is MGHDK, CDR2 SYGVNS. The CDR3 is made up of 15 amino acids.

This clonotype was observed at least ten times. The chain employs TRBV5-1 and TRBJ1-3, with 7 bases identical to TRBD1. CDR1 SGHRS and CDR2 YFSETQ come from the germline V gene. The CDR3 length is 14 residues. After removal of 4 bases from V and 4 bases from J, the junction contained 5 bases not matched to a gene. CDR3 amino acids: CASSERDSGNTIYF. Written as DNA, the CDR3 is TGCGCCAGCAGCGAACGGGACAGCGGAAACACCATATATTTT.

This clonotype was seen at least ten times. This sequence joins TRBV12-3 or TRBV12-4 and TRBJ2-5; TRBD1 might be the D (5 bases). The CDR3 consists of 14 residues. V lost 6 bases and J lost 4, with 15 bases in between. CDR3: CASRRQLRPETQYF. CDR3 DNA: TGTGCCAGCAGGAGACAGCTTCGGCCAGAGACCCAGTACTTC.

In this sample, this clonotype turned up many times. The chain employs TRBV5-1 and TRBJ2-1, with a tentative D call TRBD1 (5 bases). The V gene's germline CDR1 is SGHRS and CDR2 YFSETQ. Trimming shortened V by 0 bases and J by 2 bases, and 9 bases separated the two germline ends. The CDR3 is 15 residues long. The CDR3 reads CASSLDGATYNEQFF. CDR3 DNA sequence: TGCGCCAGCAGCTTGGATGGGGCCACCTACAATGAGCAGTTCTTC. The full variable domain, its missing parts supplied by reference TRBV5-1 and TRBJ2-1, is KAGVTQTPRYLIKTRGQQVTLSCSPISGHRSVSWYQQTPGQGLQFLFEYFSETQRNKGNFPGRFSGRQFSNSRSEMNVSTLELGDSALYLCASSLDGATYNEQFFGPGTRLTVL.

This clonotype was detected once. This may be a read error: a much more frequent sequence differs by one nucleotide. The rearrangement joins TRBV12-3 or TRBV12-4 to TRBJ2-2; D possibly corresponds to TRBD2 (6 bases). CDR3 length: 14 amino acids. The germline V and J ends were trimmed by 11 bases and 4 bases, with 17 bases remaining between them. CDR3 amino acids: CAGIAGLVTGELFF. CDR3 coding DNA: TGTGCCGGCATCGCGGGACTCGTCACCGGGGAGCTGTTTTTT.

This clonotype was counted at least ten times. This chain links TRBV12-3 or TRBV12-4 with TRBJ2-7; 8 nucleotides agree with TRBD2. After removal of 3 bases from V and 0 bases from J, the junction contained 7 bases not matched to a gene. The CDR3 runs 16 residues. The CDR3 here is CASSLRVAGISYEQYF. Here the CDR3 DNA reads TGTGCCAGCAGTTTGAGGGTAGCGGGAATCTCCTACGAGCAGTACTTC.

In this sample, this clonotype turned up many times. V is TRBV4-3 and J is TRBJ1-1; D gene unclear. The CDR3 spans 15 residues. The germline V gene encodes CDR1 LGHNA and CDR2 YSLEER. With 1 base removed from V and 0 bases from J, the gap between germline ends came to 9 bases. Here the CDR3 reads CASSQGKTMNTEAFF. CDR3 nucleotide sequence: TGCGCCAGCAGCCAAGGGAAAACAATGAACACTGAAGCTTTCTTT.

This clonotype has ten or more counts. This chain connects TRBV9 to TRBJ2-2, with D unresolved. CDR1 and CDR2 (germline): SGDLS, YYNGEE. The CDR3 consists of 16 residues. Trimming took 0 bases from V and 4 from J, leaving 13 bases between them. This CDR3 reads CASSVAVGRSTGELFF. For the CDR3, the DNA is TGTGCCAGCAGCGTAGCGGTAGGGCGTAGCACCGGGGAGCTGTTTTTT.

This clonotype was picked up many times. The chain recombines TRBV7-2 with TRBJ2-7; no firm D call. Per germline, CDR1 SGHTA and CDR2 FQGNSA. The CDR3 covers 12 residues. The germline V and J ends were trimmed by 1 base and 5 bases, with 6 bases remaining between them. CDR3 nucleotides: TGTGCCAGCAGCTTAGAGAGAAACGAGCAGTACTTC. As protein: CASSLERNEQYF.

The chain joins TRBV30 to TRBJ2-1; no firm D call. CDR3 length equals 14 residues. V lost 1 base and J 8 bases, leaving 15 bases between the germline ends. Germline V gene data show CDR1 as GTSNPN and CDR2 as SVGIG (reference sequence). CDR3 nucleotide sequence: TGTGCCTGGAGTGAATCCCGGATTACGGATGAGCAGTTCTTC. Its translation is CAWSESRITDEQFF.

This clonotype has a count of ten or more. The chain employs TRBV20-1 and TRBJ1-6; 12 nucleotides agree with TRBD1. Germline CDR1 reads DFQATT; CDR2 reads SNEGSKA (reference sequence). The CDR3 loop spans 15 amino acids. The J segment lost 10 bases and the V segment lost 4 bases, leaving 8 bases of the junction unmatched. The chain's CDR3 is CSATFPGQGASPLHF. CDR3 coding DNA: TGCAGTGCTACCTTCCCGGGACAGGGGGCATCACCCCTCCACTTT.

This sequence joins TRBV10-3 and TRBJ2-2; 10 nucleotides agree with TRBD1. The J segment lost 3 bases and the V segment lost 10 bases, leaving 5 bases of the junction unmatched. CDR1 is ENHRY and CDR2 is SYGVKD in the germline V gene. The CDR3 totals 14 residues. In DNA form, the CDR3 reads TGTGCCACTCGGGACAGGGGCGACACCGGGGAGCTGTTTTTT. It codes for CATRDRGDTGELFF.

The V and J genes are TRBV6-5 and TRBJ2-1; perhaps TRBD2 as D (8 bases). CDR1 and CDR2 from the germline V gene are MNHEY and SVGAGI. V was cut by 7 bases and J by 3 bases, with 16 bases left in between. CDR3 size: 15 residues. CDR3 region: CASTGGGTVYNEQFF. The CDR3 DNA sequence: TGTGCCAGCACCGGGGGGGGGACAGTCTACAATGAGCAGTTCTTC.

This clonotype was detected many times. The gene calls are TRBV25-1 and TRBJ1-1, with D tentatively TRBD1 (5 bases). Trimming took off 4 bases at V and 4 bases at J, with 16 bases between the two ends. Looked up from germline, CDR1 is MGHDK and CDR2 is SYGVNS. This CDR3 region has 15 residues. The CDR3 DNA sequence: TGTGCCAGCAGTGGGGGGTTCGACTTTGGCACTGAAGCTTTCTTT. Translation: CASSGGFDFGTEAFF.

In this sample, this clonotype turned up many times. The V call is TRBV7-2, the J call TRBJ1-1; 8 bases map to TRBD1. V dropped 6 bases and J dropped 0; count of bases not matched to a gene: 3. CDR3 length: 14 amino acids. The V gene's germline CDR1 is SGHTA and CDR2 FQGNSA. DNA of the CDR3: TGTGCCAGCAGACGACAGGGGATGAACACTGAAGCTTTCTTT. Translated, it gives CASRRQGMNTEAFF.

This clonotype was recorded many times. The V gene is TRBV12-3 or TRBV12-4, the J gene TRBJ2-7; TRBD2 might be the D (6 bases). Trimming removed 6 bases from V and 0 bases from J, with 15 bases in between. There are 15 residues in the CDR3. The CDR3 DNA follows: TGTGCCAGCAGCCCGCTAGCGTTGAGCTCCTACGAGCAGTACTTC. Translating it yields CASSPLALSSYEQYF.

This clonotype was observed at least ten times. The chain employs TRBV7-2 and TRBJ2-7, with 9 nucleotides matching TRBD1. This CDR3 comprises 14 residues. CDR1 is SGHTA, CDR2 FQGNSA, per germline. With V trimmed by 0 bases and J by 6 bases, 3 bases remained unmatched. The CDR3 loop is CASSLAGQGGEQYF. The CDR3 DNA reads TGTGCCAGCAGCTTAGCGGGACAGGGCGGCGAGCAGTACTTC.

This clonotype has a count of ten or more. This chain connects TRBV13 to TRBJ2-5; TRBD1 is a possible D gene (5 bases). CDR3 length: 14 amino acids. Trimming took off 0 bases at V and 4 bases at J, with 9 bases between the two ends. CDR1 and CDR2 (germline): PRHDT, FYEKMQ (reference sequence). Here the CDR3 DNA reads TGTGCCAGCAGCTTAGGGCGCCAGGGAGAGACCCAGTACTTC. The encoded protein is CASSLGRQGETQYF.

At least ten counts were recorded for this clonotype. The chain carries TRBV10-2 and TRBJ2-2, with 9 bases matching TRBD1. Trimming took 6 bases from V and 5 from J; bases not matched to a gene: 7. In germline, CDR1 is WSHSY, CDR2 SAAADI. CDR3 length: 15 residues. The CDR3 DNA sequence: TGCGCCAGCAGGGCCGGGACAGGGAATACCGGGGAGCTGTTTTTT. Translating it yields CASRAGTGNTGELFF.

This clonotype was observed at least ten times. The rearrangement links TRBV12-3 or TRBV12-4 to TRBJ1-1; D might be TRBD1 (6 bases). The ends were cut back, 3 bases at V and 2 bases at J, with 10 bases in the middle. The CDR3 has 14 residues. In DNA, the CDR3 is TGTGCCAGCAGTTTGCTGGGGGCCAACACTGAAGCTTTCTTT. Amino acids: CASSLLGANTEAFF.

The J gene is TRBJ1-3, the V gene TRBV19; the D gene is possibly TRBD1 (6 bases). The germline CDR1 and CDR2 sequences are LNHDA and SQIVND (reference sequence). The CDR3 length is 14 residues. Between the trimmed V and J ends, which lost 9 bases and 4 bases, there was a span of 16 bases. The CDR3 bases are TGTGCCAGCCTCCCGGGACATCAAGGAAACACCATATATTTT. Amino acids: CASLPGHQGNTIYF.

The chain is built from TRBV19 and TRBJ2-1, with D possibly called TRBD1 or TRBD2 (5 bases each). The V gene's germline CDR1 is LNHDA and CDR2 SQIVND (reference sequence). This CDR3 is 12 amino acids long. V lost 5 bases to trimming and J lost 6 bases, with 8 bases between them. CDR3 nucleotide sequence: TGTGCCAGTAGTGGGGACGGCAATGAGCAGTTCTTC. This gives the protein CASSGDGNEQFF. Filled out from reference TRBV19 and TRBJ2-1, the complete variable domain reads DGGITQSPKYLFRKEGQNVTLSCEQNLNHDAMYWYRQDPGQGLRLIYYSQIVNDFQKGDIAEGYSVSREKKESFPLTVTSAQKNPTAFYLCASSGDGNEQFFGPGTRLTVL.

This clonotype was observed at least ten times. The rearrangement joins TRBV7-9 to TRBJ2-4; D is unresolved. Deletions cut 8 bases from V and 1 base from J, with 15 bases between. This CDR3 spans 15 amino acids. Germline loops: CDR1 SEHNR, CDR2 FQNEAQ (reference sequence). CDR3 bases: TGTGCCAGCTTCGAAGGCTGGCGGGCCAAAAACATTCAGTACTTC. Protein sequence: CASFEGWRAKNIQYF.

Ten or more counts support this clonotype. J is TRBJ1-6 and V is TRBV27; D is unclear. Germline CDR1 and CDR2: MNHEY and SMNVEV (reference sequence). The V and J ends lost 7 bases and 0 bases respectively, with 13 bases between them. The CDR3 consists of 16 residues. The CDR3 DNA follows: TGTGCCAGCACCCCTAACGAGCACTCCTATAATTCACCCCTCCACTTT. This translates into CASTPNEHSYNSPLHF.

This clonotype was found many times. This chain links TRBV5-1 with TRBJ2-7; 8 nucleotides line up with TRBD1. Trimming at V came to 4 bases and at J to 4 bases, leaving 7 bases not matched to a gene. This CDR3 has 14 residues. Looked up from germline, CDR1 is SGHRS and CDR2 is YFSETQ. The CDR3 DNA reads as TGCGCCAGCAGCGCCGGACAGGGAGATTACGAGCAGTACTTC. Protein sequence: CASSAGQGDYEQYF.